The 20 T cell receptor beta chains listed next were all sequenced from one sample in a study of T cells after yellow fever vaccination. TCRdb recomputed calls from the 5' RACE reads with MiXCR, one row per CDR3 protein. The data show 29,000 or so distinct CDR3 sequences, with more than 5% seen just once and roughly two fifths held by the top ten. The specimen comprised CD8+ T cells sorted from PBMCs, sampled 10 days after the yellow fever booster vaccination. The receptors stem from a man aged 25-45 years who received the YFV17D yellow fever vaccine.

This clonotype was observed at least ten times. The genes are TRBV5-1 and TRBJ2-7, with 14 positions matching TRBD2. The CDR3 contains 16 residues. After removal of 0 bases from V and 5 bases from J, the junction contained 4 bases not matched to a gene. CDR1 and CDR2 from the germline V gene are SGHRS and YFSETQ. DNA of the CDR3: TGCGCCAGCAGCTTGGGACTAGCGGGAGGGCTGCACGAGCAGTACTTC. Protein: CASSLGLAGGLHEQYF.

This clonotype was found many times. The chain is built from TRBV12-3 or TRBV12-4 and TRBJ2-3; 11 bases match TRBD2. The length of the CDR3 is 18 residues. V shed 3 bases and J 8 bases; nucleotides not matched to a gene: 16. The CDR3: CASSFILAGGPNSATQYF. Here the CDR3 DNA reads TGTGCCAGCAGTTTTATCTTAGCGGGAGGGCCTAACAGTGCTACGCAGTATTTT.

This clonotype has ten or more counts. The CDR3 protein is CSARDRMGTSADNEQFF. As DNA, the CDR3 is TGCAGTGCTAGAGATCGAATGGGGACTAGCGCTGACAATGAGCAGTTCTTC. The genes are TRBV20-1 and TRBJ2-1; 10 bases fit TRBD2. The germline CDR1 and CDR2 sequences are DFQATT and SNEGSKA (reference sequence). Trimming removed 0 bases from V and 5 bases from J; junction bases left unmatched: 10. The CDR3 has 17 residues.

This clonotype was seen ten or more times. This rearrangement joins TRBV24-1 to TRBJ2-1; 7 nucleotides line up with TRBD2. Germline V CDR1 and CDR2: KGHDR, SFDVKD. J lost 0 bases, V lost 5 bases, and 0 bases had no gene match. CDR3 size: 14 residues. The chain's CDR3 is CATSGGSSYNEQFF. CDR3 nucleotide sequence: TGTGCCACCAGTGGCGGGAGCTCCTACAATGAGCAGTTCTTC.

This clonotype occurred many times. This chain connects TRBV9 to TRBJ2-3; maybe TRBD2 (5 bases). Germline CDR1 is SGDLS and CDR2 is YYNGEE. The germline V and J ends were trimmed by 0 bases and 1 base, with 9 bases remaining between them. This CDR3 contains 15 residues. The CDR3 protein is CASSVAQRGTDTQYF. CDR3 DNA sequence: TGTGCCAGCAGCGTAGCCCAGAGGGGCACAGATACGCAGTATTTT. Supplemented by reference TRBV9 and TRBJ2-3, the full variable domain reads DSGVTQTPKHLITATGQRVTLRCSPRSGDLSVYWYQQSLDQGLQFLIQYYNGEERAKGNILERFSAQQFPDLHSELNLSSLELGDSALYFCASSVAQRGTDTQYFGPGTRLTVL.

Many counts were recorded for this clonotype. The chain couples TRBV29-1 to TRBJ2-1, with 8 bases identical to TRBD2. Trimming took 7 bases from V and 9 from J; bases not matched to a gene: 14. The germline gives CDR1 SQVTM, CDR2 ANQGSEA. The CDR3 runs to 14 residues. The DNA for the CDR3 is TGCAGCGCTAATAGCGGGATCTTTGTCAGTGAGCAGTTCTTC. It specifies CSANSGIFVSEQFF.

This clonotype was seen more than once but under ten times. This chain links TRBV7-2 with TRBJ2-7, with D tentatively TRBD1 (5 bases). The CDR3 runs to 15 residues. Deletions cut 0 bases from V and 4 bases from J, with 13 bases between. Germline CDR1 is SGHTA and CDR2 is FQGNSA. In DNA form, the CDR3 reads TGTGCCAGCAGCTTAGCTAGGACACTGCTTTACGAGCAGTACTTC. Amino acids: CASSLARTLLYEQYF. The whole variable domain, remainder taken from reference TRBV7-2 and TRBJ2-7, is GAGVSQSPSNKVTEKGKDVELRCDPISGHTALYWYRQSLGQGLEFLIYFQGNSAPDKSGLPSDRFSAERTGGSVSTLTIQRTQQEDSAVYLCASSLARTLLYEQYFGPGTRLTVT.

This clonotype was counted at least ten times. The chain couples TRBV6-2 or TRBV6-3 to TRBJ1-5; the D gene is possibly TRBD1 (5 bases). The CDR3 contains 14 residues. V was pared by 8 bases and J by 4 bases, with 15 bases between. Germline assignment: CDR1 MNHEY and CDR2 SVGEGT. CDR3 loop: CASSGGAPNQPQHF. Written as DNA, the CDR3 is TGTGCCAGCTCCGGAGGGGCACCAAATCAGCCCCAGCATTTT.

V and J are TRBV9 and TRBJ2-7; TRBD2 might be the D (5 bases). The V and J ends lost 2 bases and 3 bases respectively, with 12 bases between them. The CDR3 sequence is 14 residues long. Germline V lookup: CDR1 SGDLS, CDR2 YYNGEE. This CDR3 reads CASSVGDPNYEQYF. CDR3 bases: TGTGCCAGCAGCGTCGGGGATCCAAACTACGAGCAGTACTTC.

This clonotype was observed many times. The CDR3 reads CASSVGSGSGRFDEQYF. The CDR3 DNA sequence: TGTGCCAGCAGCGTAGGCAGCGGTAGCGGGAGATTCGACGAGCAGTACTTC. This chain connects TRBV9 to TRBJ2-7, with TRBD2 matching over 9 bases. Germline V gene lookup returns CDR1 SGDLS and CDR2 YYNGEE. V trimming: 0 bases; J trimming: 5 bases; junction bases outside the gene matches: 12. The CDR3 is 17 residues long.

This clonotype was seen at least ten times. This chain joins TRBV4-3 and TRBJ2-7; D is perhaps TRBD1 (6 bases). The CDR3 sequence is 12 residues long. Germline V gene sequence: CDR1 LGHNA, CDR2 YSLEER. Deletions cut 3 bases from V and 6 bases from J, with 9 bases between. CDR3 in amino acids: CASSHGTSEQYF. CDR3 coding DNA: TGCGCCAGCAGCCACGGGACATCCGAGCAGTACTTC.

This clonotype was detected many times. V usage is TRBV3-1 and J usage is TRBJ1-2; D unclear. Germline V gives CDR1 LGHDT, CDR2 YNNKEL (reference sequence). The CDR3 covers 15 residues. Trimming stripped 1 base from V and 5 bases from J, with 14 bases between. DNA of the CDR3: TGTGCCAGCAGCCAAGGGGTCAGTTCCCTGTATGGCTACACCTTC. Translating it yields CASSQGVSSLYGYTF.

This clonotype was picked up many times. J is TRBJ2-7 and V is TRBV4-3; TRBD1 matches at 9 bases. CDR1 and CDR2 (germline): LGHNA, YSLEER. V was pared by 2 bases and J by 4 bases, with 6 bases of the junction left unmatched. CDR3 length equals 15 residues. The CDR3 spells CASSQQDRGGYEQYF. In DNA, the CDR3 is TGCGCCAGCAGCCAACAGGACAGGGGAGGTTACGAGCAGTACTTC.

This clonotype has only a few counts. One base away lies a much larger clone, so this may be a sequencing read error. The rearrangement links TRBV30 to TRBJ2-7; D uncertain. V was trimmed by 0 bases and J by 5 bases, leaving 8 bases between them. Germline V CDR1 and CDR2: GTSNPN, SVGIG (reference sequence). The CDR3 consists of 12 residues. The CDR3 DNA is TGTGCCTGGAGTGTAGCCGTCAACGAGCAGTACTTC. Amino acids: CAWSVAVNEQYF.

This chain uses TRBV28 with TRBJ2-2; possibly TRBD1 for D (5 bases). Germline assignment: CDR1 MDHEN and CDR2 SYDVKM. The CDR3 sequence is 14 residues long. V lost 6 bases and J lost 1, with 9 bases in between. In nucleotides, the CDR3 is TGTGCCAGCAGCCTTACAGGGAACACCGGGGAGCTGTTTTTT. It specifies CASSLTGNTGELFF.

This clonotype has at least ten counts. The chain uses TRBV9 and TRBJ2-7; TRBD1 agrees at 8 bases. Germline V gene lookup returns CDR1 SGDLS and CDR2 YYNGEE. J gave up 6 bases and V 2 bases, and 13 bases lay outside the gene matches. The CDR3 contains 16 residues. The CDR3 DNA is TGTGCCAGCAGCGTTCGGGACAGGTCGGTAATGTTCGAGCAGTACTTC. Its protein product is CASSVRDRSVMFEQYF.

This clonotype was seen many times. This chain connects TRBV7-9 to TRBJ2-7; D is perhaps TRBD2 (6 bases). Trimming shortened V by 4 bases and J by 0 bases, and 10 bases separated the two germline ends. CDR1 is SEHNR, CDR2 FQNEAQ, per germline (reference sequence). The CDR3 sequence is 14 residues long. The CDR3, as DNA: TGTGCCAGCAGCTACACTAGCAGCTCCTACGAGCAGTACTTC. Protein: CASSYTSSSYEQYF.

This clonotype was detected ten times or more. The chain links TRBV10-3 to TRBJ2-3; 9 bases agree with TRBD1. The germline CDR1 and CDR2 sequences are ENHRY and SYGVKD. The V and J ends lost 9 bases and 2 bases, in that order; junction bases with no gene match: 6. This CDR3 region has 14 residues. Written as DNA, the CDR3 is TGTGCCATTTCACAGGGGGCGAACACAGATACGCAGTATTTT. Translating it yields CAISQGANTDTQYF.

This clonotype occurred many times. The chain links TRBV4-3 to TRBJ2-3; the D gene is possibly TRBD2 (6 bases). V lost 0 bases and J lost 2, with 12 bases in between. Per germline, CDR1 LGHNA and CDR2 YSLEER. The CDR3 totals 16 residues. This CDR3 reads CASSQEWVADTDTQYF. DNA of the CDR3: TGCGCCAGCAGCCAAGAGTGGGTAGCGGACACAGATACGCAGTATTTT.

This clonotype was detected ten times or more. The genes are TRBV12-3 or TRBV12-4 and TRBJ2-7, with unresolved D. This CDR3 is built from 12 residues. Trimming removed 5 bases from V and 4 bases from J, with 9 bases in between. In DNA, the CDR3 is TGTGCCAGCAGTCTACTGATTTACGAGCAGTACTTC. Protein: CASSLLIYEQYF.